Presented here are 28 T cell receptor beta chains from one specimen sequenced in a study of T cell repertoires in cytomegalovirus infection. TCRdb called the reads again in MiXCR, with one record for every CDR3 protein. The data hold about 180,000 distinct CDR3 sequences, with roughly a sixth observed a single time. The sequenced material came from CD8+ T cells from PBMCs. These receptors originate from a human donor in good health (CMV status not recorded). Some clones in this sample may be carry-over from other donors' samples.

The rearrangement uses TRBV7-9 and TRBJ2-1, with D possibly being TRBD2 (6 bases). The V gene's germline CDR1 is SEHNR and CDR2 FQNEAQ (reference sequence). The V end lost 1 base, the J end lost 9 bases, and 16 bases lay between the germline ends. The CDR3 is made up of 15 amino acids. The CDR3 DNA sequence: TGTGCCAGCAGCTTAGTTGAAGGGACTCAATCTGAGCAGTTCTTC. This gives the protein CASSLVEGTQSEQFF.

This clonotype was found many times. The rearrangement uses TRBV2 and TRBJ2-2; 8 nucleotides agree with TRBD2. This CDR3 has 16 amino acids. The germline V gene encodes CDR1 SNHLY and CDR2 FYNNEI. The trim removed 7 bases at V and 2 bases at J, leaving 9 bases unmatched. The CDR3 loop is CASTFSGVTNTGELFF. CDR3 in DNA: TGTGCCAGCACCTTTAGCGGGGTCACCAACACCGGGGAGCTGTTTTTT.

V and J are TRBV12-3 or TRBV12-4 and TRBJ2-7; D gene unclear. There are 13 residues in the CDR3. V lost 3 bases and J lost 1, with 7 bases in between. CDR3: CASSFLASYEQYF. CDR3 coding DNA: TGTGCCAGCAGTTTTTTGGCGTCCTACGAGCAGTACTTC.

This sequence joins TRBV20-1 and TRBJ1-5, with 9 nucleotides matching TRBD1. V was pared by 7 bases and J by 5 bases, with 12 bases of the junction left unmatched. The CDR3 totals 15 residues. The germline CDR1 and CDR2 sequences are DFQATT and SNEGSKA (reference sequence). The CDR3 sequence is CSVQPGQGLHQPQHF. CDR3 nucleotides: TGCAGTGTCCAACCGGGACAGGGTCTACATCAGCCCCAGCATTTT.

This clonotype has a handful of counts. In nucleotides, the CDR3 is TGTGCCAGTAGTAAGGTCGTAAGGGACCAGAACACCTATGGCTACACCTTC. Encoded protein: CASSKVVRDQNTYGYTF. The chain couples TRBV19 to TRBJ1-2; D is perhaps TRBD1 (5 bases). The CDR3 is 17 residues long. From germline, CDR1 is LNHDA and CDR2 SQIVND (reference sequence). Deletions cut 4 bases from V and 4 bases from J, with 22 bases between.

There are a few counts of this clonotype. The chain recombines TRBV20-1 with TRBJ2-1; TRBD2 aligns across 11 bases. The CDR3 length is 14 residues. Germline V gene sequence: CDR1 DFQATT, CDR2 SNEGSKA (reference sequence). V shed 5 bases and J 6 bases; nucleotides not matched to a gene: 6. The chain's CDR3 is CSASTSGGSNEQFF. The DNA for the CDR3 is TGCAGTGCTTCCACTAGCGGGGGTAGCAATGAGCAGTTCTTC.

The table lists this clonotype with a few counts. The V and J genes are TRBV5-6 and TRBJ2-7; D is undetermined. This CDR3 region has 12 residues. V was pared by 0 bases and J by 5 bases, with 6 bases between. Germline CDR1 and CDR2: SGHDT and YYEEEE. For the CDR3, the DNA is TGTGCCAGCAGCTTGGCCTTGAACGAGCAGTACTTC. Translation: CASSLALNEQYF.

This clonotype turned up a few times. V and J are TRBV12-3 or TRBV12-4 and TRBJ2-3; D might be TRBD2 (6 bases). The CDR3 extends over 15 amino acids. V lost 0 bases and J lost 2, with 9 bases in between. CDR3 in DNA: TGTGCCAGCAGTTTAGCCGGGACTGACACAGATACGCAGTATTTT. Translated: CASSLAGTDTDTQYF.

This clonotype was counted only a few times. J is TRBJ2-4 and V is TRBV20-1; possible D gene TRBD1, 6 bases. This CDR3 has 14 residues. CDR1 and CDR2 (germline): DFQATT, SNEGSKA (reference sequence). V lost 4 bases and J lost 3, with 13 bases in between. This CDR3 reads CSAKGGEVKNIQYF. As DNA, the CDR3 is TGCAGTGCTAAAGGGGGAGAAGTCAAAAACATTCAGTACTTC.

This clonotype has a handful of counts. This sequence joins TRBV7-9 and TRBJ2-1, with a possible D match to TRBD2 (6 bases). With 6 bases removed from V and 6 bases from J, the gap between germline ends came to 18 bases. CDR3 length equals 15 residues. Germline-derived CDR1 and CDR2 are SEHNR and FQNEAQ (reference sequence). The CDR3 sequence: CASRGSGEGGNEQFF. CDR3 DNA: TGTGCCAGCAGGGGGTCGGGGGAAGGAGGCAATGAGCAGTTCTTC.

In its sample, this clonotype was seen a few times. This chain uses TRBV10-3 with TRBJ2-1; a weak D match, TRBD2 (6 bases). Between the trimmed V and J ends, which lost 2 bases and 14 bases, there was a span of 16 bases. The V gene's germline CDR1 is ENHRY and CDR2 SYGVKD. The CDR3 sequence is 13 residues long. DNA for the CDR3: TGTGCCATCAGTGAGCCCGGACTAAACGAGGAGTTCTTC. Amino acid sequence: CAISEPGLNEEFF.

CDR3 DNA sequence: TGTGCCAGCAAGGCAGGGGTCCCTGAAGCTTTCTTT. As protein: CASKAGVPEAFF. The chain uses TRBV6-1 and TRBJ1-1; D possibly corresponds to TRBD1 (6 bases). Germline V CDR1 and CDR2: MNHNS, SASEGT. This CDR3 has 12 amino acids. Trimming left V 7 bases short and J 6 bases short, with 12 bases between.

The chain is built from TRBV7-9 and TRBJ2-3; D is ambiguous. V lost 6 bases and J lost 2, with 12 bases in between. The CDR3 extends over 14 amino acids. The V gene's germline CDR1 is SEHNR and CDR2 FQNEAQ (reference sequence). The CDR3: CASSFEIPTDTQYF. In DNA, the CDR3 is TGTGCCAGCAGTTTCGAAATTCCCACAGATACGCAGTATTTT. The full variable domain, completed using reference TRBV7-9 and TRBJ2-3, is DTGVSQNPRHKITKRGQNVTFRCDPISEHNRLYWYRQTLGQGPEFLTYFQNEAQLEKSRLLSDRFSAERPKGSFSTLEIQRTEQGDSAMYLCASSFEIPTDTQYFGPGTRLTVL.

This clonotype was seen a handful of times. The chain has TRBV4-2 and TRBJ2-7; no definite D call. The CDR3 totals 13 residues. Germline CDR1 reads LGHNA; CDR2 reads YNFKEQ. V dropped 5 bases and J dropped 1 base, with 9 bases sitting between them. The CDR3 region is CASSDDRSYEQYF. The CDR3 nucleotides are TGTGCCAGCAGCGACGACCGTTCCTACGAGCAGTACTTC.

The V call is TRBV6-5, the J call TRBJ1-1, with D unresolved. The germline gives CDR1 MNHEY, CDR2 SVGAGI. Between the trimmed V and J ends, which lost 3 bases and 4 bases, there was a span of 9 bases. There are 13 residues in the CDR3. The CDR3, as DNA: TGTGCCAGCAGTTATTTAGGGATCACTGAAGCTTTCTTT. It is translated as CASSYLGITEAFF.

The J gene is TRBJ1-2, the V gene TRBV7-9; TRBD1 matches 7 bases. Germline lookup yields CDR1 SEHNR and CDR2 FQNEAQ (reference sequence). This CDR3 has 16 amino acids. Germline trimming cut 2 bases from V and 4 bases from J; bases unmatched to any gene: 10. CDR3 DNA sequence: TGTGCCAGCAGCTTATCTTACAGGGGACGAAGCTATGGCTACACCTTC. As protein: CASSLSYRGRSYGYTF.

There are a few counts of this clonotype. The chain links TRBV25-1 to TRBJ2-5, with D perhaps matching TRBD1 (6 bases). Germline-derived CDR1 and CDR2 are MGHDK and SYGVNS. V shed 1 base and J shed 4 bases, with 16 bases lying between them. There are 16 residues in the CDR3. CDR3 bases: TGTGCCAGCAGTGAATTCCGGGACACTCTGGGAGAGACCCAGTACTTC. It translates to CASSEFRDTLGETQYF. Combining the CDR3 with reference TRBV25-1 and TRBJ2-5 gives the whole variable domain EADIYQTPRYLVIGTGKKITLECSQTMGHDKMYWYQQDPGMELHLIHYSYGVNSTEKGDLSSESTVSRIRTEHFPLTLESARPSHTSQYLCASSEFRDTLGETQYFGPGTRLLVL.

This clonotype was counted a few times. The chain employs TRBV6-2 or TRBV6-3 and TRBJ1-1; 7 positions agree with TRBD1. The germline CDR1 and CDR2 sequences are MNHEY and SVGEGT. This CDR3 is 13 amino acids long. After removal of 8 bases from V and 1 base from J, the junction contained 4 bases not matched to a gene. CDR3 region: CASLTGANTEAFF. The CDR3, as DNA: TGTGCCAGCCTTACAGGGGCGAACACTGAAGCTTTCTTT.

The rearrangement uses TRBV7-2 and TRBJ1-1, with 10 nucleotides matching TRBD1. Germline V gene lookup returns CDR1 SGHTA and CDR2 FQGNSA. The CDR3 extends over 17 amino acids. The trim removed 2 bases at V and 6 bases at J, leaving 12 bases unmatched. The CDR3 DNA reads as TGTGCCAGCAGCTTAATGTCTGCTGGGACAGGGGATTCTGAAGCTTTCTTT. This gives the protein CASSLMSAGTGDSEAFF.

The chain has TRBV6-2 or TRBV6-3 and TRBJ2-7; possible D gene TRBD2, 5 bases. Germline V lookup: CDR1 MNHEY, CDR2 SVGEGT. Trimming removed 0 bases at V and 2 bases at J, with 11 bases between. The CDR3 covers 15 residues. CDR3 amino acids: CASSYSRTATYEQYF. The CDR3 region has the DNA TGTGCCAGCAGTTACTCGAGGACTGCAACCTACGAGCAGTACTTC.

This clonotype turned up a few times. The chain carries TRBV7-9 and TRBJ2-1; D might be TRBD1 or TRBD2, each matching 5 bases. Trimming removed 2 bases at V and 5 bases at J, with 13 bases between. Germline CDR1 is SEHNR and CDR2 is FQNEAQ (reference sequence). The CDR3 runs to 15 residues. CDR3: CASSLTRDGDNEQFF. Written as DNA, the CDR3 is TGTGCCAGCAGCTTAACCCGGGACGGAGACAATGAGCAGTTCTTC.

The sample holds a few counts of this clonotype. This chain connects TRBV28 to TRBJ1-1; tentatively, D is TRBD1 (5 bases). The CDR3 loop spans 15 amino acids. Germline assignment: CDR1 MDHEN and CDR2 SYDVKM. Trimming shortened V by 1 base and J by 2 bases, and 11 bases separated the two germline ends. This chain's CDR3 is CASSLFRTLNTEAFF. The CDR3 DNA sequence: TGTGCCAGCAGTTTATTCAGGACACTCAACACTGAAGCTTTCTTT. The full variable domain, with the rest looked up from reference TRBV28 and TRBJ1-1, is DVKVTQSSRYLVKRTGEKVFLECVQDMDHENMFWYRQDPGLGLRLIYFSYDVKMKEKGDIPEGYSVSREKKERFSLILESASTNQTSMYLCASSLFRTLNTEAFFGQGTRLTVV.

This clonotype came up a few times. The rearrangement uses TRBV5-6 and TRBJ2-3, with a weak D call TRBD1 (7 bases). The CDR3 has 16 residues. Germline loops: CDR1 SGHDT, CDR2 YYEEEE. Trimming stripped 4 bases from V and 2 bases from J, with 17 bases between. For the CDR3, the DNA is TGTGCCAGCAGCCCGGAGGGACAGCCATTCACAGATACGCAGTATTTT. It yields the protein CASSPEGQPFTDTQYF.

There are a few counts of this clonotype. The CDR3 sequence: CASSYRHPTVLNSNQPQHF. CDR3 sequence (DNA): TGTGCCAGCAGTTACCGACACCCGACAGTCCTCAATAGCAATCAGCCCCAGCATTTT. The chain is built from TRBV6-5 and TRBJ1-5; tentatively, D is TRBD1 (5 bases). The germline V gene has CDR1 MNHEY and CDR2 SVGAGI. The germline V and J ends were trimmed by 2 bases and 0 bases, with 20 bases remaining between them. This CDR3 is 19 amino acids long.

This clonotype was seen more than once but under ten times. Here the CDR3 reads CASSEMGLAGISYNEQFF. CDR3 DNA sequence: TGTGCCAGCAGTGAAATGGGGCTCGCGGGGATCTCCTACAATGAGCAGTTCTTC. The rearrangement uses TRBV2 and TRBJ2-1, with a weak D call TRBD2 (6 bases). Trimming removed 2 bases at V and 0 bases at J, with 17 bases between. The CDR3 runs 18 residues. Germline V gene lookup returns CDR1 SNHLY and CDR2 FYNNEI.

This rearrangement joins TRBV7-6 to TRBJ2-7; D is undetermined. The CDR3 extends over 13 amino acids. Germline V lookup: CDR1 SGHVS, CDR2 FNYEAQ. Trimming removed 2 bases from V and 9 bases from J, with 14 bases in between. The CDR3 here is CASSLPPDSGQYF. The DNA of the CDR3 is TGTGCCAGCAGCTTACCCCCCGACTCGGGGCAGTACTTC.

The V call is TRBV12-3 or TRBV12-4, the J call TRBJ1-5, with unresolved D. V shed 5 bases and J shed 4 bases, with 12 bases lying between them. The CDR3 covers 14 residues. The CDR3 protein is CASSPPGRNQPQHF. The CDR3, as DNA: TGTGCCAGCAGTCCCCCTGGGAGAAATCAGCCCCAGCATTTT.

CDR3 sequence (DNA): TGTGCCAGCAGTCCCGACAGGAGGTACGAGCAGTACTTC. This encodes CASSPDRRYEQYF. The rearrangement uses TRBV28 and TRBJ2-7; D is possibly TRBD1 (6 bases). CDR1 is MDHEN and CDR2 is SYDVKM in the germline V gene. Trimming left V 5 bases short and J 4 bases short, with 12 bases between. The CDR3 loop spans 13 amino acids.